What follows is one T cell receptor (beta chain) and its context. This sample is part of a study of radiation and T cells in renal cell carcinoma. Profiling relied on immunoSEQ multiplex PCR, and the TCRdb table lists in-frame clones only, not all of them. The profile shows about 23,000 clones, roughly half of them singletons. Described treatment: treatment-naive control, cytoreductive nephrectomy. The input for sequencing was tumor tissue, taken from a patient whose treatment was nephrectomy without radiotherapy. This clonotype originated in a human donor with renal cell carcinoma.

The CDR3: CASSLSGGQVYEQYF. The CDR3 DNA reads TGTGCCAGCAGTTTAAGCGGGGGGCAAGTCTACGAGCAGTACTTC. The gene calls are TRBV27 and TRBJ2-7; 9 nucleotides line up with TRBD2. Germline V CDR1 and CDR2: MNHEY, SMNVEV (reference sequence). The CDR3 length is 15 residues. The trim removed 2 bases at V and 3 bases at J, leaving 5 bases unmatched.